The rows below give T cell receptor beta chains drawn from one sample of a study of response to subunit inactivated influenza vaccine. TCRdb reprocessed the RT-PCR reads via MiXCR and lists one record per CDR3 protein. Of under 200,000 distinct CDR3 sequences listed, over 8.5% are singletons. Sample: CD8+ T cells sorted from PBMCs, taken about 24 months after vaccination. Receptors were obtained from a man aged 45 to 75 who received an inactivated influenza vaccine. CDR3s include the opening cysteine and the closing phenylalanine or tryptophan. A D gene is named only where the DNA matches it firmly. Where a row states a size, it is once, few, many or the class of an expanded clone; other rows omit it.

d_call clone_size cdr3_length j_call v_call cdr3_aa cdr3_nt
. . 13 TRBJ2-7 TRBV20-1 CSASIRVPYEQYF TGCAGTGCTAGTATACGGGTACCCTACGAGCAGTACTTC
. . 15 TRBJ1-5 TRBV5-6 CASSLSGNSNQPQHF TGTGCCAGCAGCTTGTCAGGAAATAGCAATCAGCCCCAGCATTTT
. . 14 TRBJ2-6 TRBV6-1 CASSGFSGANVLTF TGTGCCAGCAGTGGGTTCTCTGGGGCCAACGTCCTGACTTTC
TRBD1 . 14 TRBJ2-7 TRBV27 CASWAQGNTYEQYF TGTGCCAGCTGGGCACAGGGGAATACCTACGAGCAGTACTTC
. . 13 TRBJ2-5 TRBV12-3/TRBV12-4 CASSLHVQETQYF TGTGCCAGCAGTTTACACGTTCAAGAGACCCAGTACTTC
TRBD1 few 15 TRBJ2-5 TRBV7-9 CASSAHDRGQETQYF TGTGCCAGCAGCGCACACGACAGGGGACAAGAGACCCAGTACTTC
. few 16 TRBJ2-1 TRBV28 CASSPLPGQYNNEQFF TGTGCCAGCAGTCCTTTACCCGGACAGTATAACAATGAGCAGTTCTTC
. few 14 TRBJ2-7 TRBV6-1 CASSEGAGYYEQYF TGTGCCAGCAGTGAAGGAGCAGGGTACTACGAGCAGTACTTC
. . 15 TRBJ2-7 TRBV27 CASSLWGSGPNEQYF TGTGCCAGCAGTTTATGGGGGAGCGGTCCGAACGAGCAGTACTTC
. once 12 TRBJ2-1 TRBV12-3/TRBV12-4 CACSEVGNEQFF TGTGCGTGCTCTGAGGTGGGAAATGAGCAGTTCTTC
TRBD2 many 13 TRBJ2-7 TRBV7-6 CASSLGTNYEQYF TGTGCCAGCAGCTTGGGGACTAACTACGAGCAGTACTTC
TRBD1 . 14 TRBJ1-6 TRBV3-1 CASSRRGPYSPLHF TGTGCCAGCAGCCGCAGGGGGCCTTATTCACCCCTCCACTTT
. many 15 TRBJ2-1 TRBV7-9 CASSLALARYNEQFF TGTGCCAGCAGCTTAGCGTTGGCCAGATACAATGAGCAGTTCTTC